This paragraph reports one T cell receptor beta chain. The table came from immunoSEQ multiplex PCR; TCRdb's copy has only in-frame clones and leaves some out. Here the sample spans about 140,000 clones, approximately 80% being singletons. The germline V and J ends were trimmed by 0 bases and 7 bases, with 13 bases remaining between them. CDR3 length: 15 amino acids. Looked up from germline, CDR1 is SGHTA and CDR2 is FQGTGA. The data were taken from a study of blood T cell repertoires in COVID-19. Study-level background: Collection of acute and convalescent COVID-19 samples took place in the United States, Italy and Spain.

The chain joins TRBV7-3 to TRBJ2-1; TRBD2 might be the D (6 bases). The sample comprised PBMCs or T cells enriched from blood (not recorded which). This sequence was found in a woman younger than 30 who had been exposed to COVID-19. The CDR3 DNA reads TGTGCCAGCAGCTTAACGTTTGGGGGGAGGAATGAGCAGTTCTTC. Translating gives CASSLTFGGRNEQFF.